What follows describes a single T cell receptor beta chain. A mixed TRB-A/B primer pool amplified rearranged TRB by multiplex touch-down PCR. TCRdb independently ran MiXCR on the multiplex PCR reads; one entry per CDR3 protein. The sample lists some 700 distinct CDR3 sequences, under 35% occurring once. The CDR3 is 12 amino acids. In germline, CDR1 is MNHEY, CDR2 SVGAGI. Trimming shortened V by 6 bases and J by 5 bases, and 10 bases separated the two germline ends. This record belongs to a study of T cell repertoires in aging, cancer and after chemotherapy. The template was genomic DNA from peripheral blood, not RNA.

Sequenced: blood. The receptor was derived from a human donor with a blood cancer. This chain connects TRBV6-5 to TRBJ2-5, with a tentative D call TRBD2 (5 bases). DNA for the CDR3: TGTGCCAGCAGGGGCCCGGGGGAGACCCAGTACTTC. Translation: CASRGPGETQYF.